These T cell receptor beta chains were read from a single sample in a study of cytomegalovirus exposure and HLA in healthy donors. This table comes from immunoSEQ multiplex PCR, and its TCRdb copy is limited to in-frame clones, with some not included. The sample holds roughly 120,000 clones, 80% to 90% seen once. The sample was PBMCs. Source of these receptors: a man aged 40-49 years in good health and CMV-seronegative. Both conserved end residues are part of each CDR3. Each record gives: J gene, D gene, V gene, clone size, CDR3 protein, CDR3 DNA. D genes are given only for firm matches. Part of the rows lack a size; the others show once, few, many or a class for expanded clones.

>TRBJ2-7|TRBD2|TRBV7-7|.
CASSLASGSSYEQYF
TGTGCTAGCAGCTTAGCTAGCGGAAGCTCCTACGAGCAGTACTTC
>TRBJ2-7|TRBD1|TRBV5-1|few
CASKLGGADEQYF
TGCGCCAGCAAACTAGGGGGCGCGGACGAGCAGTACTTC
>TRBJ2-5|TRBD2|TRBV5-8|.
CASSLTGTSGGPQETQYF
TGTGCCAGCAGCTTAACAGGGACTAGCGGGGGCCCCCAAGAGACCCAGTACTTC
>TRBJ2-3|.|TRBV19|.
CASSISGDTQYF
TGTGCCAGTAGTATTAGCGGAGATACGCAGTATTTT
>TRBJ2-7|TRBD1|TRBV25-1|.
CASSEGTGVAYEQYF
TGTGCCAGCAGTGAAGGGACAGGGGTGGCCTACGAGCAGTACTTC
>TRBJ2-1|.|TRBV11-2|.
CASSLEFAGYNEQFF
TGTGCCAGCAGCTTAGAATTCGCGGGATACAATGAGCAGTTCTTC
>TRBJ1-1|.|TRBV29-1|.
CSLSPNPNTEAFF
TGCAGCCTTAGCCCAAACCCGAACACTGAAGCTTTCTTT
>TRBJ2-5|.|TRBV14|.
CASRVYGDQTQYF
TGTGCCAGCAGAGTTTACGGAGACCAGACCCAGTACTTC
>TRBJ2-3|.|TRBV6-6|.
CASSYSLTQYF
TGTGCCAGCAGTTACTCCCTTACGCAGTATTTT
>TRBJ1-3|TRBD1|TRBV4-3|.
CASSQVPATGVGNTIYF
TGCGCCAGCAGCCAAGTCCCGGCGACAGGGGTCGGAAACACCATATATTTT
>TRBJ1-1|TRBD1|TRBV7-2|.
CASSLKPGGSTEAFF
TGTGCCAGCAGCTTAAAGCCAGGGGGGAGCACTGAAGCTTTCTTT
>TRBJ2-1|.|TRBV5-1|.
CASSLATGSSYNEQFF
TGCGCCAGCAGCTTGGCGACAGGCAGCTCCTACAATGAGCAGTTCTTC
>TRBJ1-1|TRBD1|TRBV19|.
CASGPNRQGTFF
TGTGCCAGTGGACCTAATCGACAGGGGACTTTCTTT
>TRBJ2-3|TRBD2|TRBV6-4|once
CASSGTSGTDTQYF
TGTGCCAGCAGCGGGACTAGCGGGACAGATACGCAGTATTTT
>TRBJ1-5|.|TRBV12-5|.
CASGPQDRQPQHF
TGTGCTAGTGGTCCCCAAGACAGGCAGCCCCAGCATTTT
>TRBJ2-7|TRBD1|TRBV6-6|.
CASRQPGQGAAYEQYF
TGTGCCAGCAGGCAACCTGGACAGGGGGCCGCCTACGAGCAGTACTTC
>TRBJ1-5|.|TRBV19|.
CASSIGSGGSQPQHF
TGTGCCAGTAGTATAGGTTCCGGGGGGTCCCAGCCCCAGCATTTT
>TRBJ2-2|TRBD2|TRBV7-2|.
CASRTSGTGELFF
TGTGCCAGCAGGACTAGCGGCACCGGGGAGCTGTTTTTT
>TRBJ2-7|.|TRBV7-2|.
CASSSTGPTYEQYF
TGTGCCAGCAGTAGTACAGGGCCAACCTACGAGCAGTACTTC
>TRBJ2-7|TRBD1|TRBV15|.
CATRGQGHYEQYF
TGTGCCACTAGGGGACAGGGTCACTACGAGCAGTACTTC
>TRBJ1-4|.|TRBV29-1|.
CSASSGIPRPGGEKLFF
TGCAGCGCCTCGTCCGGGATACCTCGACCGGGAGGAGAAAAACTGTTTTTT
>TRBJ2-2|.|TRBV6-4|.
CASSEEDTGELFF
TGTGCCAGCAGTGAGGAGGACACCGGGGAGCTGTTTTTT
>TRBJ1-3|.|TRBV7-8|.
CASSLDRAGNTIYF
TGTGCCAGCAGCTTAGACAGGGCTGGAAACACCATATATTTT
>TRBJ2-7|.|TRBV6-5|.
CASSYSGGWTYEQYF
TGTGCCAGCAGTTATAGCGGCGGGTGGACCTACGAGCAGTACTTC
>TRBJ2-3|.|TRBV5-1|.
CASRLGGQDTQYF
TGCGCCAGCAGATTAGGAGGGCAAGATACGCAGTATTTT
>TRBJ2-1|.|TRBV14|.
CASSPLGGNHNEQFF
TGTGCCAGCAGCCCCCTGGGGGGTAACCATAATGAGCAGTTCTTC
>TRBJ1-2|.|TRBV10-3|.
CAISPDSNGYTF
TGTGCCATCAGCCCCGACTCTAATGGCTACACCTTC
>TRBJ1-2|TRBD1|TRBV4-3|.
CASSQLTGRDYGYTF
TGCGCCAGCAGCCAACTGACAGGGAGAGACTATGGCTACACCTTC
>TRBJ1-1|.|TRBV6-5|few
CASSYVSAASPEAFF
TGTGCCAGCAGTTACGTGTCGGCGGCGAGCCCTGAAGCTTTCTTT
>TRBJ1-4|.|TRBV5-1|few
CASSSRPGGEKLFF
TGCGCCAGCAGCTCCCGCCCGGGAGGAGAAAAACTGTTTTTT
>TRBJ2-5|TRBD1|TRBV18|.
CASSPDRVQETQYF
TGTGCCAGCTCACCCGACAGGGTCCAAGAGACCCAGTACTTC
>TRBJ2-1|TRBD2|TRBV19|.
CASSIGATSGMNNEQFF
TGTGCCAGTAGTATAGGGGCGACTAGCGGGATGAACAATGAGCAGTTCTTC
>TRBJ2-3|TRBD2|TRBV6-6|.
CASSYGLAVDTQYF
TGTGCCAGCAGTTACGGACTAGCGGTAGATACGCAGTATTTT
>TRBJ2-3|.|TRBV6-1|.
CASARAETFADTQYF
TGTGCCAGCGCGAGGGCCGAGACTTTTGCAGATACGCAGTATTTT
>TRBJ2-1|TRBD2|TRBV7-9|.
CASSEWGGEQFF
TGTGCCAGCAGCGAGTGGGGGGGTGAGCAGTTCTTC
>TRBJ2-7|.|TRBV6-1|few
CASSEATTGPSYEQYF
TGTGCCAGCAGTGAAGCCACGACAGGTCCCTCCTACGAGCAGTACTTC
>TRBJ1-4|.|TRBV30|.
CAWGGGNEKLFF
TGTGCCTGGGGTGGAGGTAATGAAAAACTGTTTTTT
>TRBJ2-7|.|TRBV28|.
CASNGVYEQYF
TGTGCCAGCAACGGAGTCTACGAGCAGTACTTC
>TRBJ2-6|TRBD1|TRBV25-1|few
CASRPTGAGANGLTF
TGTGCCAGCAGACCCACAGGGGCTGGGGCCAACGGCCTGACTTTC
>TRBJ2-5|TRBD2|TRBV11-2|.
CASSSGLAWNQETQYF
TGTGCCAGCAGCTCGGGACTAGCGTGGAACCAAGAGACCCAGTACTTC
>TRBJ1-2|TRBD1|TRBV5-1|.
CASSKDPDRPTRGYTF
TGCGCCAGCAGCAAGGACCCGGACAGGCCAACTCGGGGCTACACCTTC
>TRBJ2-1|TRBD2|TRBV14|.
CASSPVVASGKWEQFF
TGTGCCAGCAGCCCGGTTGTGGCTAGCGGAAAGTGGGAGCAGTTCTTC
>TRBJ1-1|TRBD1|TRBV27|.
CASSPQGLAEAFF
TGTGCCAGCAGTCCACAGGGGCTCGCTGAAGCTTTCTTT
>TRBJ2-1|.|TRBV19|.
CASSILSVGSGVLYNEQFF
TGTGCCAGTAGTATCCTTTCGGTAGGTAGCGGTGTTCTCTACAATGAGCAGTTCTTC
>TRBJ2-5|.|TRBV7-2|.
CASSFDVGYRTQYF
TGTGCCAGCAGCTTTGATGTGGGCTACCGGACCCAGTACTTC
>TRBJ2-5|TRBD2|TRBV7-9|.
CASSVSGSWQETQYF
TGTGCCAGCAGCGTAAGCGGGAGCTGGCAAGAGACCCAGTACTTC
>TRBJ1-3|.|TRBV5-6|once
CASRDSSSGNTIYF
TGTGCCAGCAGAGACAGTTCCTCTGGAAACACCATATATTTT
>TRBJ2-1|.|TRBV11-3|.
CASSPGFYNEQFF
TGTGCCAGCAGCCCAGGGTTCTACAATGAGCAGTTCTTC